This T cell receptor (beta chain) was sequenced during a study of blood T cell repertoires in COVID-19. Study-wide background: T cells, B-cell-depleted T cells, or PBMCs supplied cDNA or gDNA.

Per the original data handling: Nucleated cell counts were estimated from reference gene primer amplification. The repertoire was sequenced with immunoSEQ multiplex PCR; TCRdb's copy has only in-frame clones and lacks some. D and trimming come from the DNA, and the V and J calls and clone size come from that table. The sample carries approximately 13,000 clones, 80% to 90% recorded once. Germline loops: CDR1 SGHNT, CDR2 YENEEA. The V and J ends lost 0 bases and 7 bases, in that order; junction bases with no gene match: 8. The CDR3 sequence is 15 residues long. The source is a middle-aged man with active COVID-19. The chain recombines TRBV11-3 with TRBJ1-2; 7 nucleotides agree with TRBD1. The sequencing sample was made of peripheral blood. CDR3 sequence (DNA): TGTGCCAGCAGCTTAGAGGGACAGCGTAGCGTTGGCTACACCTTC. Residues: CASSLEGQRSVGYTF. The whole variable domain, filled in from reference TRBV11-3 and TRBJ1-2, reads EAGVVQSPRYKIIEKKQPVAFWCNPISGHNTLYWYLQNLGQGPELLIRYENEEAVDDSQLPKDRFSAERLKGVDSTLKIQPAELGDSAVYLCASSLEGQRSVGYTFGSGTRLTVV.